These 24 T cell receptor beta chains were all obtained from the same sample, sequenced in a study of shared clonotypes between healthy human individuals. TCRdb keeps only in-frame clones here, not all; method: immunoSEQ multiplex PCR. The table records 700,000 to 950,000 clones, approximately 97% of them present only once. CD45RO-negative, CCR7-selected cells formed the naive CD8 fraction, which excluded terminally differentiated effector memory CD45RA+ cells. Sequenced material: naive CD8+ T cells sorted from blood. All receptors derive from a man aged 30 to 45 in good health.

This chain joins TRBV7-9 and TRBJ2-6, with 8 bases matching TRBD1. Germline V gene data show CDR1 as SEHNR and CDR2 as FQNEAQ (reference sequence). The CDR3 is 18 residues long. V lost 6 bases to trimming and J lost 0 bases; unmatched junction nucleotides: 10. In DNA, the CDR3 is TGTGCCAGCAGTTCATTTGGACAGGGAAACTCTGGGGCCAACGTCCTGACTTTC. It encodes CASSSFGQGNSGANVLTF.

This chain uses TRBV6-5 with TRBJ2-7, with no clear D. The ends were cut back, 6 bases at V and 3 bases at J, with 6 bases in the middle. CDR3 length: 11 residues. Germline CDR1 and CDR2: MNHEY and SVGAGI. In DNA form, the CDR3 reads TGTGCCAGCAGGAAGGACTACGAGCAGTACTTC. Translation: CASRKDYEQYF.

The CDR3 here is CASSYTGTVTGELFF. The CDR3 nucleotides are TGTGCCAGCAGTTACACCGGGACAGTTACCGGGGAGCTGTTTTTT. The rearrangement joins TRBV6-5 to TRBJ2-2; TRBD1 agrees at 7 bases. The CDR3 covers 15 residues. With 2 bases clipped from V and 5 bases from J, the junction kept 5 bases outside the gene matches. In germline, CDR1 is MNHEY, CDR2 SVGAGI.

CDR3 DNA: TGTGCCAGCAGCGTAGGGGACTTACTTACAGATACGCAGTATTTT. Translation: CASSVGDLLTDTQYF. The chain uses TRBV9 and TRBJ2-3, with D maybe TRBD2 (6 bases). This CDR3 has 15 amino acids. Per germline, CDR1 SGDLS and CDR2 YYNGEE. V was shortened by 0 bases and J by 3 bases, with 11 bases between the two germline ends.

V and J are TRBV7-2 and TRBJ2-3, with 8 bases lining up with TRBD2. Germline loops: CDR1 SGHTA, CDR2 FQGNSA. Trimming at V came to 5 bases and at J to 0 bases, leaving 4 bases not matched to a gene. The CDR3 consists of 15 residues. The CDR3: CASSLSGDSTDTQYF. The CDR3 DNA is TGTGCCAGCAGCCTTAGCGGGGATAGCACAGATACGCAGTATTTT.

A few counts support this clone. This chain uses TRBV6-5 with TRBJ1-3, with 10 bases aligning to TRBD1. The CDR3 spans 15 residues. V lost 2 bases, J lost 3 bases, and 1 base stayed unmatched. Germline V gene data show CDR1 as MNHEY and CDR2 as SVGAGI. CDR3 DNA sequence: TGTGCCAGCAGTTACGGGACAGGGGTTGGAAACACCATATATTTT. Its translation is CASSYGTGVGNTIYF.

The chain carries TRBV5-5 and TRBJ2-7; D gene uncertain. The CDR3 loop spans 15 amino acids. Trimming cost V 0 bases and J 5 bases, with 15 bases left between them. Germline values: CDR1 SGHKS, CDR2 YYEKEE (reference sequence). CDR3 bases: TGTGCCAGCAGCTTGGGGAACAGCAACGCACACGAGCAGTACTTC. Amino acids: CASSLGNSNAHEQYF.

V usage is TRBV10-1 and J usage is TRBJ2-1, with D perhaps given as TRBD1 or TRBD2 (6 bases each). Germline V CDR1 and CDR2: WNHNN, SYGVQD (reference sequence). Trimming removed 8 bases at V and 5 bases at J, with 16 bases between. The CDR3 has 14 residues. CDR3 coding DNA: TGCGCCAGCTTCGAGGGGGGCAGGAACAATGAGCAGTTCTTC. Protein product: CASFEGGRNNEQFF.

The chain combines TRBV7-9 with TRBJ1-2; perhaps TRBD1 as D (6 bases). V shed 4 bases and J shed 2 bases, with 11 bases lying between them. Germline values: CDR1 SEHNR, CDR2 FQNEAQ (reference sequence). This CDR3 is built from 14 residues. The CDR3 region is CASSSGTLNYGYTF. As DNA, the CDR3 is TGTGCCAGCAGCTCCGGGACACTAAACTATGGCTACACCTTC.

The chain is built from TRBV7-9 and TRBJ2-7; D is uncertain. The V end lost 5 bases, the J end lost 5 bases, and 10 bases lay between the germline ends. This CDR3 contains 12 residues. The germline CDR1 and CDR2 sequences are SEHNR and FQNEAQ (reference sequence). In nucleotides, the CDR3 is TGTGCCAGCAGCCCCACACTACACGAGCAGTACTTC. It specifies CASSPTLHEQYF.

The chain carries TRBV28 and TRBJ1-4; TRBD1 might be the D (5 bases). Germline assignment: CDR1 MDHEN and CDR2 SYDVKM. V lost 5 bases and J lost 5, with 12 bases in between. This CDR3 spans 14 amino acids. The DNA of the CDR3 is TGTGCCAGCAGTGGCAGGGAATGGAATGAAAAACTGTTTTTT. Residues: CASSGREWNEKLFF. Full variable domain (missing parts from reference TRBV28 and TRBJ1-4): DVKVTQSSRYLVKRTGEKVFLECVQDMDHENMFWYRQDPGLGLRLIYFSYDVKMKEKGDIPEGYSVSREKKERFSLILESASTNQTSMYLCASSGREWNEKLFFGSGTQLSVL.

CDR3 coding DNA: TGTGCCAGCAGCCTACTAGCGGGAAAAGATCCGAACACCGGGGAGCTGTTTTTT. Protein product: CASSLLAGKDPNTGELFF. The chain joins TRBV7-9 to TRBJ2-2, with 10 bases matching TRBD2. The CDR3 is made up of 18 amino acids. Germline V CDR1 and CDR2: SEHNR, FQNEAQ (reference sequence). V was clipped by 5 bases and J by 0 bases; unmatched bases: 9.

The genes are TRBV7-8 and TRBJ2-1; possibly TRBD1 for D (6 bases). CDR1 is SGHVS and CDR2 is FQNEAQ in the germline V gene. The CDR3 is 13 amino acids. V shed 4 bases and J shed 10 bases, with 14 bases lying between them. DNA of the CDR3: TGTGCCAGCAGCTGGGGGCGAGCGGAGGAGCAGTTCTTC. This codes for CASSWGRAEEQFF.

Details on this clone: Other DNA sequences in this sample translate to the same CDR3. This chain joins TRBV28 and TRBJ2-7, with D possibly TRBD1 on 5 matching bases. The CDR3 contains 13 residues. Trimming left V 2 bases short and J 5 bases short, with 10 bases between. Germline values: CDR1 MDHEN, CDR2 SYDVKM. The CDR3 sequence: CASSLQGFNEQYF. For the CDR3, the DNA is TGTGCCAGCAGTTTACAGGGATTCAACGAGCAGTACTTC.

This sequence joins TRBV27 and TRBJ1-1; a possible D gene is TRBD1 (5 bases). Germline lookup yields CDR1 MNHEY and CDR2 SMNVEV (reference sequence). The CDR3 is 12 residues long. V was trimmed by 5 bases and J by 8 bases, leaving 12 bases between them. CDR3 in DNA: TGTGCCAGCAGTCATCCGGGACGGGAAGCTTTCTTT. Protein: CASSHPGREAFF.

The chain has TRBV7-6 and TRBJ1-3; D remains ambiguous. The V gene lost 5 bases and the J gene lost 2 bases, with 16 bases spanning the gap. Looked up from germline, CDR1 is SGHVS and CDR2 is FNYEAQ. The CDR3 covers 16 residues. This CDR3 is CASSPVGRLAGNTIYF. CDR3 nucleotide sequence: TGTGCCAGCAGCCCGGTAGGGAGGCTGGCTGGAAACACCATATATTTT.

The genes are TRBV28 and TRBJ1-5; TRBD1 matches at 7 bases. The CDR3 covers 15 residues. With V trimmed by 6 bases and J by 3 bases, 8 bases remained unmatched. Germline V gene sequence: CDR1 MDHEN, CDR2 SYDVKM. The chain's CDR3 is CASRQQGRVNQPQHF. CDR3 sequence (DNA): TGTGCCAGCAGACAACAGGGGAGAGTCAATCAGCCCCAGCATTTT.

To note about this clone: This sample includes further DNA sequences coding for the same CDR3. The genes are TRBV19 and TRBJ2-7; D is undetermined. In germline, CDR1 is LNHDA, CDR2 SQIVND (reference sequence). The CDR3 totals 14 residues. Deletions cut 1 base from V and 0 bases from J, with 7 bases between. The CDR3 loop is CASSIGGSSYEQYF. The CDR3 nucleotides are TGTGCCAGTAGTATAGGGGGAAGCTCCTACGAGCAGTACTTC.

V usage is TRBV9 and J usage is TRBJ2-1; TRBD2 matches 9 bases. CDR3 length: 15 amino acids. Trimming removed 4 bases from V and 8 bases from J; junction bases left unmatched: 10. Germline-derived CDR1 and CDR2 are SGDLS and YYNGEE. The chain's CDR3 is CASSLSGRGPYEQFF. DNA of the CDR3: TGTGCCAGCAGCCTTAGCGGGAGAGGTCCTTATGAGCAGTTCTTC.

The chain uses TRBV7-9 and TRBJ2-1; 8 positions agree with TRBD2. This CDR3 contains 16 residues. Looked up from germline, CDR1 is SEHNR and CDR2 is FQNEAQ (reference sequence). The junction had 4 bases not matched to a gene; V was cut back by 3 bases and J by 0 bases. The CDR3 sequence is CASSFIAGSSYNEQFF. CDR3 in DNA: TGTGCCAGCAGCTTCATAGCGGGAAGCTCCTACAATGAGCAGTTCTTC. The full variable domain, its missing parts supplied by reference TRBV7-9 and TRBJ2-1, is DTGVSQNPRHKITKRGQNVTFRCDPISEHNRLYWYRQTLGQGPEFLTYFQNEAQLEKSRLLSDRFSAERPKGSFSTLEIQRTEQGDSAMYLCASSFIAGSSYNEQFFGPGTRLTVL.

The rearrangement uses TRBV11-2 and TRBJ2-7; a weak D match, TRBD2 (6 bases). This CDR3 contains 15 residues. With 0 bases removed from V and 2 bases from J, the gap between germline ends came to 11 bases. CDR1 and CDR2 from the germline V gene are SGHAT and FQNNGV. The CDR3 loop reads CASSLDTGAAYEQYF. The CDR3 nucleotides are TGTGCCAGCAGCTTAGATACGGGAGCAGCCTACGAGCAGTACTTC. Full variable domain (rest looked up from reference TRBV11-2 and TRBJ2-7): EAGVAQSPRYKIIEKRQSVAFWCNPISGHATLYWYQQILGQGPKLLIQFQNNGVVDDSQLPKDRFSAERLKGVDSTLKIQPAKLEDSAVYLCASSLDTGAAYEQYFGPGTRLTVT.

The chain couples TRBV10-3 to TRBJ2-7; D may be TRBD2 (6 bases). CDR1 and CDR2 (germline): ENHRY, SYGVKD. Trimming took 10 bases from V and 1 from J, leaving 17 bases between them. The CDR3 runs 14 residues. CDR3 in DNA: TGTGCCACCACTGGGGCGGGAACGTCCTACGAGCAGTACTTC. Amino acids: CATTGAGTSYEQYF.

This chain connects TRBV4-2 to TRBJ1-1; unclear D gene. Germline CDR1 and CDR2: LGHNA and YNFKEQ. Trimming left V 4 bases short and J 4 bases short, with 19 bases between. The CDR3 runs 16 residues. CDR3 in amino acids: CASSPLVGRAVTEAFF. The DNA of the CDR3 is TGTGCCAGCAGCCCCCTAGTCGGCCGGGCCGTCACTGAAGCTTTCTTT.

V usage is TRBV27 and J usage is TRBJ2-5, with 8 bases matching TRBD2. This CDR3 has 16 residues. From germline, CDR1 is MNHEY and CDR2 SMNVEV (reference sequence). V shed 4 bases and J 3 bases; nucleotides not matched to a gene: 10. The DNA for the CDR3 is TGTGCCAGCAGTTCGGGACTAGGGCCGACAAAAGAGACCCAGTACTTC. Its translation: CASSSGLGPTKETQYF.